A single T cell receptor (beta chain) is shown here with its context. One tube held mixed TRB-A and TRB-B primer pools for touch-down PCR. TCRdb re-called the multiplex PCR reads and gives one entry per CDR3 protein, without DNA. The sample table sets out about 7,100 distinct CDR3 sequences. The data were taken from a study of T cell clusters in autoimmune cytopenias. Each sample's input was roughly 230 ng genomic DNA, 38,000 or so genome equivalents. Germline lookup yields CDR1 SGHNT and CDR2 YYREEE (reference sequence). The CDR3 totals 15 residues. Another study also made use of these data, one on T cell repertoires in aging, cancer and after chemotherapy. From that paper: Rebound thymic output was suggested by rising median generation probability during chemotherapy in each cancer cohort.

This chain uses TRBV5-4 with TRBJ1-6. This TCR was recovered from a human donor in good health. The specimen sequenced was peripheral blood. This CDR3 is CASSSQGRPNSPLHF.